Sequencing of this TCR beta chain was carried out in a study of blood T cell repertoires in COVID-19. At the level of the study: COVID-19 samples collected from the United States, Italy and Spain covered acute and convalescent phases. PBMCs, B-cell-depleted T cells, or T cells provided the cDNA or gDNA that made up the material.

This clone was recorded a few times. Original handling: For nucleated cells, counts were estimated from reference gene primer amplification. Method: immunoSEQ multiplex PCR; TCRdb's copy keeps in-frame clones and lacks some. V, J and clone size reflect that table, while D and trimming were determined from the DNA. This sample carries 150,000 to 200,000 clones, 60% to 85% of them seen once, and the ten largest clones take 2.8%. Germline V gene lookup returns CDR1 LNHDA and CDR2 SQIVND (reference sequence). The CDR3 spans 14 residues. J gave up 0 bases and V 6 bases, and 4 bases lay outside the gene matches.

The sample comprised peripheral blood. The rearrangement joins TRBV19 to TRBJ2-7; 8 bases match TRBD1. The clonotype was recovered from a man in his 70s with acute or convalescent COVID-19. CDR3 bases: TGTGCCAGTAGAGGACAGGGTGCCTCCTACGAGCAGTACTTC. The encoded protein is CASRGQGASYEQYF.